The subject of this entry is one TCR beta chain. This entry is derived from a study of cytomegalovirus exposure and HLA in healthy donors. Germline lookup yields CDR1 LNHNV and CDR2 YYDKDF (reference sequence). The CDR3 sequence is 16 residues long. V lost 1 base and J 1 base, leaving 13 bases between the germline ends. The PCR contained 60 Vbeta and 13 Jbeta primers. TCRdb's copy holds only in-frame clones and misses some; the assay was immunoSEQ multiplex PCR. The sample holds about 200,000 clones. The TCR was taken from a boy younger than 18 in good health and CMV-seronegative. The source material was PBMCs. The chain has TRBV15 and TRBJ1-1, with D maybe TRBD1 (5 bases). CDR3: CATSRGRGEGNTEAFF. The DNA of the CDR3 is TGTGCCACCAGCAGAGGGAGGGGCGAGGGGAACACTGAAGCTTTCTTT. Supplemented by reference TRBV15 and TRBJ1-1, the full variable domain reads DAMVIQNPRYQVTQFGKPVTLSCSQTLNHNVMYWYQQKSSQAPKLLFHYYDKDFNNEADTPDNFQSRRPNTSFCFLDIRSPGLGDTAMYLCATSRGRGEGNTEAFFGQGTRLTVV.